Included here is one T cell receptor (beta chain) sequence, with context. The CDR3 sequence is 14 residues long. From germline, CDR1 is MDHEN and CDR2 SYDVKM. V was cut by 5 bases and J by 1 base, with 9 bases left in between. This sample stems from a study of identical twins. A template switching step contributed a universal primer site, while unique molecular identifiers were present in the cDNA. TCRdb used MiXCR to reprocess the 5' RACE reads, holding one entry per CDR3 protein. The table shows hundreds of thousands of distinct CDR3 sequences, with under 8.5% occurring only once. The sample was also linked to a second study, of yellow fever vaccine responses in identical twins.

The receptor was derived from a young woman in good health. V is TRBV28 and J is TRBJ1-5, with D hard to call. Sequencing input: PBMCs. The CDR3 region has the DNA TGTGCCAGCAGTCTAAAACAGAGCAATCAGCCCCAGCATTTT. Translated: CASSLKQSNQPQHF. Full variable domain (remainder filled in from reference TRBV28 and TRBJ1-5): DVKVTQSSRYLVKRTGEKVFLECVQDMDHENMFWYRQDPGLGLRLIYFSYDVKMKEKGDIPEGYSVSREKKERFSLILESASTNQTSMYLCASSLKQSNQPQHFGDGTRLSIL.